The 30 T cell receptor beta chains listed next were all sequenced from one sample in a study of CD8 T cells in ankylosing spondylitis. MiXCR, applied by TCRdb to the 5' RACE reads, yields one record per CDR3 protein. The profile shows 150,000 or so distinct CDR3 sequences, around 9.6% of them singletons. Sequencing used blood, either unsorted or a sorted T cell fraction (not recorded which). These receptors all come from a female donor with ankylosing spondylitis or in good health (not recorded which).

The sample holds many counts of this clonotype. This chain uses TRBV7-2 with TRBJ1-1; a weak D match, TRBD1 (5 bases). V shed 1 base and J shed 5 bases, with 11 bases lying between them. The CDR3 sequence is 14 residues long. The germline CDR1 and CDR2 sequences are SGHTA and FQGNSA. The CDR3 loop is CASSLEEGMTEAFF. Here the CDR3 DNA reads TGTGCCAGCAGCTTAGAAGAGGGGATGACTGAAGCTTTCTTT.

The chain links TRBV6-1 to TRBJ1-3, with D uncertain. Germline V gene sequence: CDR1 MNHNS, CDR2 SASEGT. The CDR3 sequence is 14 residues long. V lost 4 bases, J lost 2 bases, and 9 bases lay in between. The CDR3 DNA reads as TGTGCCAGCAGTGGATGGGGTGCTGGAAACACCATATATTTT. Translation: CASSGWGAGNTIYF.

This clonotype came up a few times. The chain employs TRBV20-1 and TRBJ1-1; possibly TRBD1 for D (5 bases). The CDR3 is 15 amino acids. V was trimmed by 1 base and J by 1 base, leaving 13 bases between them. Germline V gene lookup returns CDR1 DFQATT and CDR2 SNEGSKA (reference sequence). For the CDR3, the DNA is TGCAGTGCTAGAGGATCCGGGACGGCGAACACTGAAGCTTTCTTT. It translates to CSARGSGTANTEAFF.

This chain uses TRBV6-5 with TRBJ2-7; D gene unclear. V dropped 0 bases and J dropped 2 bases, with 14 bases sitting between them. The CDR3 has 16 amino acids. Germline V gene lookup returns CDR1 MNHEY and CDR2 SVGAGI. The CDR3: CASSYSSADPTYEQYF. CDR3 coding DNA: TGTGCCAGCAGTTACTCGTCGGCGGACCCTACCTACGAGCAGTACTTC.

The rearrangement links TRBV9 to TRBJ1-1; the D gene is possibly TRBD1 (5 bases). CDR3 size: 14 residues. Germline CDR1 reads SGDLS; CDR2 reads YYNGEE. The V and J ends lost 4 bases and 5 bases respectively, with 15 bases between them. The chain's CDR3 is CASSTIQEGTEAFF. The CDR3, as DNA: TGTGCCAGCAGCACCATACAGGAGGGGACTGAAGCTTTCTTT. Complete variable domain (other parts from reference TRBV9 and TRBJ1-1): DSGVTQTPKHLITATGQRVTLRCSPRSGDLSVYWYQQSLDQGLQFLIQYYNGEERAKGNILERFSAQQFPDLHSELNLSSLELGDSALYFCASSTIQEGTEAFFGQGTRLTVV.

This clonotype occurred a few times. The V call is TRBV28, the J call TRBJ2-1; D call uncertain. CDR1 MDHEN and CDR2 SYDVKM come from the germline V gene. Trimming left V 1 base short and J 6 bases short, with 10 bases between. The CDR3 runs to 14 residues. CDR3 DNA: TGTGCCAGCAGTTTATTGGTAGACTCCAATGAGCAGTTCTTC. This gives the protein CASSLLVDSNEQFF.

The rearrangement uses TRBV4-3 and TRBJ2-1; tentatively, D is TRBD2 (5 bases). This CDR3 region has 17 residues. Trimming took off 0 bases at V and 0 bases at J, with 12 bases between the two ends. The germline CDR1 and CDR2 sequences are LGHNA and YSLEER. The CDR3, as DNA: TGCGCCAGCAGCCAAGAGTGGGAGCCGAGCTCCTACAATGAGCAGTTCTTC. Translated, it gives CASSQEWEPSSYNEQFF.

The J gene is TRBJ1-2, the V gene TRBV12-3 or TRBV12-4; weak D call: TRBD1 (5 bases). V shed 4 bases and J shed 1 base, with 16 bases lying between them. The CDR3 contains 16 residues. CDR3 nucleotides: TGTGCCAGCAGTTACCTTTCCCTCAGGGATAACTATGGCTACACCTTC. Translating it yields CASSYLSLRDNYGYTF.

There are a few counts of this clonotype. The rearrangement joins TRBV28 to TRBJ1-5; maybe TRBD1 (5 bases). This CDR3 has 14 residues. Trimming left V 2 bases short and J 7 bases short, with 12 bases between. The germline V gene encodes CDR1 MDHEN and CDR2 SYDVKM. As DNA, the CDR3 is TGTGCCAGCAGTTTAACGGGGGGAGGCCAGCCCCAGCATTTT. Translation gives CASSLTGGGQPQHF.

J is TRBJ1-2 and V is TRBV9, with 10 positions matching TRBD1. V was clipped by 2 bases and J by 7 bases; unmatched bases: 2. CDR3 size: 13 residues. Germline loops: CDR1 SGDLS, CDR2 YYNGEE. In DNA form, the CDR3 reads TGTGCCAGCAGCGTCGGGACAGGGGTTGGCTACACCTTC. This translates into CASSVGTGVGYTF.

This clonotype was found many times. V usage is TRBV4-3 and J usage is TRBJ2-7; D remains ambiguous. Germline V gives CDR1 LGHNA, CDR2 YSLEER. V lost 0 bases, J lost 1 base, and 13 bases lay in between. This CDR3 region has 16 residues. CDR3 coding DNA: TGCGCCAGCAGCCAAGAAATAGGTTATAATTCCTACGAGCAGTACTTC. Translated, it gives CASSQEIGYNSYEQYF.

V and J are TRBV28 and TRBJ1-1; the match to TRBD1 covers 7 bases. Germline trimming cut 5 bases from V and 8 bases from J; bases unmatched to any gene: 11. Germline loops: CDR1 MDHEN, CDR2 SYDVKM. This CDR3 spans 14 amino acids. For the CDR3, the DNA is TGTGCCAGCAGTACCTTCCGGGACAGCGGAGAAGCTTTCTTT. Its protein is CASSTFRDSGEAFF.

This chain joins TRBV6-2 or TRBV6-3 and TRBJ2-1; tentatively, D is TRBD2 (5 bases). The CDR3 consists of 16 residues. Trimming took off 3 bases at V and 2 bases at J, with 14 bases between the two ends. Germline values: CDR1 MNHEY, CDR2 SVGEGT. CDR3 protein: CASSYSPRAPYNEQFF. In DNA, the CDR3 is TGTGCCAGCAGTTATTCGCCGAGGGCGCCCTACAATGAGCAGTTCTTC.

This clonotype was detected only a few times. V gene TRBV6-5 combines with J gene TRBJ2-1; TRBD2 matches 8 bases. Germline CDR1 reads MNHEY; CDR2 reads SVGAGI. V was clipped by 0 bases and J by 4 bases; unmatched bases: 5. The length of the CDR3 is 16 residues. The CDR3 bases are TGTGCCAGCAGTTACTCGATCCAGCGGGGGTACAATGAGCAGTTCTTC. This encodes CASSYSIQRGYNEQFF.

The J gene is TRBJ1-1, the V gene TRBV6-5; TRBD1 aligns across 8 bases. CDR3 size: 13 residues. The V gene end was trimmed by 4 bases and the J gene end by 5 bases; junction bases not matched to a gene: 3. Per germline, CDR1 MNHEY and CDR2 SVGAGI. The DNA of the CDR3 is TGTGCCAGCAGTTTCAGGGGGCTAACTGAAGCTTTCTTT. Translating gives CASSFRGLTEAFF.

In this sample, this clonotype turned up many times. The rearrangement uses TRBV12-3 or TRBV12-4 and TRBJ2-5; 8 bases map to TRBD2. The V segment lost 1 base and the J segment 3 bases; nucleotides outside the gene matches: 1. CDR3 size: 14 residues. CDR3 coding DNA: TGTGCCAGCAGTTTAGTACTAGCGGAAGAGACCCAGTACTTC. This translates into CASSLVLAEETQYF.

The V gene is TRBV9, the J gene TRBJ2-5; D is uncertain. The germline V gene encodes CDR1 SGDLS and CDR2 YYNGEE. With 0 bases removed from V and 5 bases from J, the gap between germline ends came to 11 bases. This CDR3 region has 14 residues. CDR3 in DNA: TGTGCCAGCAGCGTAGGTGTCAGGATGGAGACCCAGTACTTC. Translated, it gives CASSVGVRMETQYF.

The gene calls are TRBV2 and TRBJ2-1; D is possibly TRBD2 (6 bases). V lost 7 bases to trimming and J lost 0 bases, with 19 bases between them. CDR3 length: 17 amino acids. Germline V gene sequence: CDR1 SNHLY, CDR2 FYNNEI. The CDR3 here is CASTPMGDSVSYNEQFF. The CDR3 DNA is TGTGCCAGCACCCCAATGGGGGACTCAGTCTCCTACAATGAGCAGTTCTTC. The complete variable domain, with remaining parts taken from reference TRBV2 and TRBJ2-1, reads EPEVTQTPSHQVTQMGQEVILRCVPISNHLYFYWYRQILGQKVEFLVSFYNNEISEKSEIFDDQFSVERPDGSNFTLKIRSTKLEDSAMYFCASTPMGDSVSYNEQFFGPGTRLTVL.

There are many counts of this clonotype. The chain is built from TRBV7-8 and TRBJ2-3; 8 bases align to TRBD2. Unmatched junction bases numbered 14, after V lost 5 bases and J lost 4 bases. This CDR3 has 17 residues. Germline V gene data show CDR1 as SGHVS and CDR2 as FQNEAQ. CDR3 region: CASSLFDPGLESDTQYF. DNA for the CDR3: TGTGCCAGCAGCCTTTTTGATCCGGGACTAGAGTCAGATACGCAGTATTTT.

The chain has TRBV11-1 and TRBJ2-4; D uncertain. Germline V gives CDR1 SGHAT, CDR2 FQDESV (reference sequence). V lost 4 bases and J 0 bases, leaving 16 bases between the germline ends. This CDR3 contains 17 residues. The CDR3 bases are TGTGCCAGCAGCTCTACCACCGGAACCGTAGCCAAAAACATTCAGTACTTC. This encodes CASSSTTGTVAKNIQYF. Full variable domain (rest looked up from reference TRBV11-1 and TRBJ2-4): EAEVAQSPRYKITEKSQAVAFWCDPISGHATLYWYRQILGQGPELLVQFQDESVVDDSQLPKDRFSAERLKGVDSTLKIQPAELGDSAMYLCASSSTTGTVAKNIQYFGAGTRLSVL.

The rearrangement uses TRBV7-9 and TRBJ1-2, with a possible D match to TRBD1 (6 bases). Trimming cost V 5 bases and J 3 bases, with 16 bases left between them. Germline CDR1 and CDR2: SEHNR and FQNEAQ (reference sequence). The CDR3 contains 15 residues. For the CDR3, the DNA is TGTGCCAGCAGCCCCGGGGGGGCGGTCCACTATGGCTACACCTTC. Translation gives CASSPGGAVHYGYTF.

The V call is TRBV9, the J call TRBJ2-5; TRBD2 matches at 8 bases. This CDR3 contains 12 residues. CDR1 and CDR2 from the germline V gene are SGDLS and YYNGEE. J gave up 9 bases and V 4 bases, and 5 bases lay outside the gene matches. The CDR3 nucleotides are TGTGCCAGCAGCATGTTTAGCGGGGCCCAGTACTTC. Residues: CASSMFSGAQYF.

This clonotype showed up many times. This chain connects TRBV9 to TRBJ2-1; no clear D. Trimming took 4 bases from V and 11 from J, leaving 10 bases between them. CDR1 is SGDLS and CDR2 is YYNGEE in the germline V gene. This CDR3 has 11 amino acids. DNA for the CDR3: TGTGCCAGCAGCTACGGTGCCAAGCAGTTCTTC. Translation: CASSYGAKQFF. Full variable domain (outside the CDR3, taken from reference TRBV9 and TRBJ2-1): DSGVTQTPKHLITATGQRVTLRCSPRSGDLSVYWYQQSLDQGLQFLIQYYNGEERAKGNILERFSAQQFPDLHSELNLSSLELGDSALYFCASSYGAKQFFGPGTRLTVL.

This clonotype has just a few counts. The chain employs TRBV29-1 and TRBJ1-2, with D possibly being TRBD1 (5 bases). The ends were cut back, 5 bases at V and 3 bases at J, with 13 bases in the middle. Germline V gives CDR1 SQVTM, CDR2 ANQGSEA. The CDR3 totals 13 residues. The CDR3 region is CSVTGGEDYGYTF. The CDR3 bases are TGCAGCGTTACAGGAGGAGAGGACTATGGCTACACCTTC.

This chain joins TRBV12-5 and TRBJ2-2, with 9 bases aligning to TRBD2. Per germline, CDR1 LGHNT and CDR2 FRNRAP. The V and J ends lost 3 bases and 4 bases, in that order; junction bases with no gene match: 12. This CDR3 region has 18 residues. The CDR3 nucleotides are TGTGCTAGTGGTTTTTTGACAGAGCGGGAGGACCGCACCGGGGAGCTGTTTTTT. Translation: CASGFLTEREDRTGELFF.

This clonotype has a count of ten or more. The chain couples TRBV6-2 or TRBV6-3 to TRBJ2-7, with D perhaps TRBD1 (6 bases). The CDR3 totals 16 residues. Trimming took off 4 bases at V and 3 bases at J, with 19 bases between the two ends. CDR1 and CDR2 (germline): MNHEY, SVGEGT. The CDR3 sequence: CASSSIFRGSGYEQYF. The CDR3 DNA follows: TGTGCCAGCAGTTCCATCTTCAGGGGCTCGGGCTACGAGCAGTACTTC.

Only a few counts were recorded for this clonotype. J is TRBJ2-3 and V is TRBV7-3; D may be TRBD2 (6 bases). This CDR3 has 15 residues. Germline V gives CDR1 SGHTA, CDR2 FQGTGA. Trimming took 2 bases from V and 1 from J, leaving 10 bases between them. The CDR3 DNA reads as TGTGCCAGCAGCTTAGGTGCTAGCGGCACAGATACGCAGTATTTT. Translating it yields CASSLGASGTDTQYF. The full variable domain, rest sourced from reference TRBV7-3 and TRBJ2-3, is GAGVSQTPSNKVTEKGKYVELRCDPISGHTALYWYRQSLGQGPEFLIYFQGTGAADDSGLPNDRFFAVRPEGSVSTLKIQRTERGDSAVYLCASSLGASGTDTQYFGPGTRLTVL.

CDR3 nucleotide sequence: TGTGCCAGCACCCGAACAGGGTTCGGCTACACCTTC. This encodes CASTRTGFGYTF. The chain carries TRBV9 and TRBJ1-2; the D gene is possibly TRBD1 (6 bases). This CDR3 spans 12 amino acids. Trimming removed 6 bases from V and 8 bases from J, with 14 bases in between. Germline CDR1 SGDLS, CDR2 YYNGEE.

CDR3: CASSLATSGSTDTQYF. The CDR3 DNA follows: TGCGCCAGCAGCTTGGCGACTAGCGGGAGCACAGATACGCAGTATTTT. The J gene is TRBJ2-3, the V gene TRBV5-1; 10 nucleotides match TRBD2. The CDR3 loop spans 16 amino acids. J was trimmed by 0 bases and V by 0 bases; bases with no gene match: 1. CDR1 is SGHRS, CDR2 YFSETQ, per germline.

The rearrangement uses TRBV27 and TRBJ2-7; D is uncertain. V lost 2 bases, J lost 3 bases, and 8 bases lay in between. The CDR3 is made up of 13 amino acids. The germline V gene encodes CDR1 MNHEY and CDR2 SMNVEV (reference sequence). The CDR3 nucleotides read TGTGCCAGCAGTTTAGGCAGGTACTACGAGCAGTACTTC. The encoded protein is CASSLGRYYEQYF.